The present entry profiles one T cell receptor (beta chain) with its context. As yet, its antigen is unknown. The record originates from a study of radiotherapy plus CTLA-4 blockade in lung cancer. Study overall: Of the patients, about 17% showed objective responses and under 40% attained disease control. Findings and limits, study-wide: Radiotherapy was combined with ipilimumab, and tumor-derived TCR clones then expanded in blood. How blood T cell clones changed early, along with interferon-beta, reportedly forecast response best.

Libraries were prepared by immunoSEQ multiplex PCR; TCRdb keeps only in-frame clonotypes and omits some of them. The data show under 20,000 clones, with more than 75% seen just once and around 20% held by the top ten. V lost 7 bases and J lost 8, with 23 bases in between. Germline V gives CDR1 MDHEN, CDR2 SYDVKM. The CDR3 covers 15 residues. Those patients who had chemo-refractory metastatic non-small-cell lung cancer were given focal radiation along with CTLA-4 blockade through ipilimumab. The chain has TRBV28 and TRBJ1-2, with TRBD1 as a possible D gene (6 bases). This sequence was found in a human donor with non-small cell lung cancer whose response to radiotherapy plus ipilimumab could not be evaluated. Sample: peripheral blood, taken from a patient treated with radiotherapy plus ipilimumab. The CDR3 DNA reads TGTGCCAGCAATCGGTCCGGGGGGCGCAGAGGAGGCTACACCTTC. Amino acids: CASNRSGGRRGGYTF.